What follows are 30 T cell receptor beta chains derived from one specimen sequenced in a study of blood T cell repertoires in COVID-19. The repertoire was sequenced with immunoSEQ multiplex PCR; TCRdb's copy has only in-frame clones and lacks some. The sample holds some 200,000 clones, approximately 87% seen once. Sequenced sample: peripheral blood. These receptors all stem from a woman aged 50 to 60 with acute or convalescent COVID-19.

The V gene is TRBV7-2, the J gene TRBJ1-2; 11 bases fit TRBD1. Germline values: CDR1 SGHTA, CDR2 FQGNSA. V lost 6 bases and J lost 5; bases outside the gene matches: 2. This CDR3 has 13 amino acids. The CDR3 coding sequence is TGTGCCAGCAGGGGACAGGGGGAATATGGCTACACCTTC. The encoded protein is CASRGQGEYGYTF.

The chain uses TRBV3-1 (or the pseudogene TRBV3-2) and TRBJ2-5; 10 nucleotides line up with TRBD2. Per germline, CDR1 LGHDT and CDR2 YNNKEL (reference sequence). CDR3 length: 16 amino acids. Trimming cost V 1 base and J 2 bases; bases outside gene matches: 4. CDR3 region: CASSQGQGLAQETQYF. CDR3 nucleotide sequence: TGTGCCAGCAGCCAAGGACAGGGACTAGCGCAAGAGACCCAGTACTTC.

The rearrangement links TRBV29-1 to TRBJ2-3; TRBD2 agrees at 7 bases. After removal of 1 base from V and 4 bases from J, the junction contained 11 bases not matched to a gene. The CDR3 length is 16 residues. Per germline, CDR1 SQVTM and CDR2 ANQGSEA. The CDR3 nucleotides read TGCAGCGTTGAAGGCGAGCGGGGTTTTGCTGCAGATACGCAGTATTTT. It specifies CSVEGERGFAADTQYF.

The chain has TRBV12-5 and TRBJ2-7, with a possible D match to TRBD1 (7 bases). V lost 0 bases and J lost 9, with 21 bases in between. The CDR3 is 16 amino acids. Germline CDR1 and CDR2: LGHNT and FRNRAP. The CDR3 region is CASGLVGGGRVGGQYF. The CDR3 nucleotides are TGTGCTAGTGGTTTGGTAGGAGGGGGCAGGGTTGGCGGGCAGTACTTC.

J is TRBJ2-3 and V is TRBV29-1; a possible D gene is TRBD2 (6 bases). V was pared by 3 bases and J by 5 bases, with 9 bases between. The CDR3 sequence is 12 residues long. Germline assignment: CDR1 SQVTM and CDR2 ANQGSEA. The CDR3 DNA reads TGCAGCGTTGATCCCGGGGGAGATACGCAGTATTTT. It yields the protein CSVDPGGDTQYF.

Worth noting for this clone: The sample contains more than one DNA sequence encoding this CDR3. The CDR3 region is CASSPDSYGYTF. The CDR3, as DNA: TGTGCCAGCAGCCCGGACAGCTATGGCTACACCTTC. The chain couples TRBV9 to TRBJ1-2; D may be TRBD1 (6 bases). The CDR3 is made up of 12 amino acids. V was trimmed by 4 bases and J by 4 bases, leaving 8 bases between them. Per the germline V gene, CDR1 is SGDLS and CDR2 is YYNGEE.

J is TRBJ2-3 and V is TRBV5-1; 10 bases are shared with TRBD2. CDR3 length: 16 amino acids. Germline loops: CDR1 SGHRS, CDR2 YFSETQ. The V and J ends lost 4 bases and 6 bases, in that order; junction bases with no gene match: 11. CDR3 region: CASSPQREGRWDTQYF. For the CDR3, the DNA is TGCGCCAGCAGCCCCCAGCGGGAGGGCCGGTGGGATACGCAGTATTTT.

This clone was seen a handful of times. The chain combines TRBV9 with TRBJ1-3; TRBD1 matches 7 bases. V was pared by 3 bases and J by 3 bases, with 3 bases of the junction left unmatched. CDR3 size: 14 residues. Looked up from germline, CDR1 is SGDLS and CDR2 is YYNGEE. CDR3 in amino acids: CASSATGSGNTIYF. The CDR3 coding sequence is TGTGCCAGCAGCGCGACAGGGAGTGGAAACACCATATATTTT.

The gene calls are TRBV7-2 and TRBJ2-4, with 7 bases aligning to TRBD2. Germline V CDR1 and CDR2: SGHTA, FQGNSA. After removal of 2 bases from V and 12 bases from J, the junction contained 7 bases not matched to a gene. CDR3 length: 13 residues. For the CDR3, the DNA is TGTGCCAGCAGCTTATCAGTAGCGGGTGGTCAGTACTTC. Translation: CASSLSVAGGQYF.

The chain uses TRBV3-1 (or the pseudogene TRBV3-2) and TRBJ2-1, with a weak D call TRBD2 (7 bases). Between the trimmed V and J ends, which lost 1 base and 2 bases, there was a span of 15 bases. This CDR3 is built from 17 residues. Germline CDR1 LGHDT, CDR2 YNNKEL (reference sequence). This CDR3 reads CASSQAPRGGAYNEQFF. CDR3 coding DNA: TGTGCCAGCAGCCAAGCCCCTAGGGGGGGGGCCTACAATGAGCAGTTCTTC.

V and J are TRBV3-1 (or the pseudogene TRBV3-2) and TRBJ2-1, with a tentative D call TRBD2 (6 bases). The CDR3 spans 16 residues. The germline V gene encodes CDR1 LGHDT and CDR2 YNNKEL (reference sequence). Trimming removed 4 bases at V and 0 bases at J, with 13 bases between. CDR3 amino acids: CASSPLDGSSYNEQFF. In DNA, the CDR3 is TGTGCCAGCAGCCCCTTGGACGGGAGCTCCTACAATGAGCAGTTCTTC.

The chain couples TRBV3-1 (or the pseudogene TRBV3-2) to TRBJ2-2, with 7 bases aligning to TRBD2. V gave up 6 bases and J gave up 7 bases; unmatched junction bases: 11. The germline V gene encodes CDR1 LGHDT and CDR2 YNNKEL (reference sequence). CDR3 length: 15 amino acids. CDR3 coding DNA: TGTGCCAGCAGACCCAGGAGCGGGGAGGACGGGGAGCTGTTTTTT. Amino acids: CASRPRSGEDGELFF.

The V and J genes are TRBV11-2 and TRBJ2-3, with 7 bases identical to TRBD2. After removal of 8 bases from V and 6 bases from J, the junction contained 14 bases not matched to a gene. This CDR3 region has 15 residues. Germline CDR1 SGHAT, CDR2 FQNNGV. DNA of the CDR3: TGTGCCAGCCTAACGCGGGGGTCAGCTAAGGATACGCAGTATTTT. As protein: CASLTRGSAKDTQYF.

The chain carries TRBV9 and TRBJ2-5; 11 nucleotides match TRBD2. The CDR3 covers 15 residues. The V segment lost 0 bases and the J segment 4 bases; nucleotides outside the gene matches: 2. CDR1 is SGDLS and CDR2 is YYNGEE in the germline V gene. The DNA of the CDR3 is TGTGCCAGCAGCGTAGATAGCGGGAGGGGAGAGACCCAGTACTTC. Its translation: CASSVDSGRGETQYF.

This chain joins TRBV5-1 and TRBJ2-1; 11 bases are shared with TRBD1. The junction had 5 bases not matched to a gene; V was cut back by 3 bases and J by 3 bases. This CDR3 is built from 16 residues. CDR1 and CDR2 (germline): SGHRS, YFSETQ. In nucleotides, the CDR3 is TGCGCCAGCAGCTCCCCGGGACAGGGGGACTACAATGAGCAGTTCTTC. It specifies CASSSPGQGDYNEQFF.

This rearrangement joins TRBV7-2 to TRBJ1-5; TRBD1 matches 8 bases. J lost 6 bases, V lost 4 bases, and 8 bases had no gene match. This CDR3 has 15 amino acids. Per the germline V gene, CDR1 is SGHTA and CDR2 is FQGNSA. CDR3 in amino acids: CASSSQGALVQPQHF. CDR3 coding DNA: TGTGCCAGCAGCTCGCAGGGGGCATTGGTTCAGCCCCAGCATTTT. Looking up the rest from reference TRBV7-2 and TRBJ1-5 gives the full variable domain: GAGVSQSPSNKVTEKGKDVELRCDPISGHTALYWYRQSLGQGLEFLIYFQGNSAPDKSGLPSDRFSAERTGGSVSTLTIQRTQQEDSAVYLCASSSQGALVQPQHFGDGTRLSIL.

The V and J genes are TRBV7-3 and TRBJ1-2; 7 nucleotides line up with TRBD1. CDR3 length equals 14 residues. J lost 8 bases, V lost 5 bases, and 11 bases had no gene match. Germline values: CDR1 SGHTA, CDR2 FQGTGA. CDR3 DNA: TGTGCCAGCAGCCAAGGAGTTGAAGGGGGCGGCTACACCTTC. It encodes CASSQGVEGGGYTF.

This clone was seen once. The chain combines TRBV6-5 with TRBJ1-2, with D maybe TRBD1 (5 bases). Deletions cut 6 bases from V and 3 bases from J, with 11 bases between. Germline V gene sequence: CDR1 MNHEY, CDR2 SVGAGI. This CDR3 is 13 amino acids long. CDR3 nucleotides: TGTGCCAGCAGCCGCCGGGGGGACTATGGCTACACCTTC. This encodes CASSRRGDYGYTF.

The V call is TRBV5-6, the J call TRBJ1-1; the match to TRBD1 covers 9 bases. The CDR3 consists of 15 residues. CDR1 SGHDT and CDR2 YYEEEE come from the germline V gene. J was trimmed by 4 bases and V by 5 bases; bases with no gene match: 9. The CDR3 region has the DNA TGTGCCAGCAGTTCAAATACAGGGGGCCTCACTGAAGCTTTCTTT. Translated: CASSSNTGGLTEAFF. Variable domain in full (rest from reference TRBV5-6 and TRBJ1-1): DAGVTQSPTHLIKTRGQQVTLRCSPKSGHDTVSWYQQALGQGPQFIFQYYEEEERQRGNFPDRFSGHQFPNYSSELNVNALLLGDSALYLCASSSNTGGLTEAFFGQGTRLTVV.

CDR3: CASSLRAGTASYNEQFF. CDR3 nucleotides: TGTGCCAGCAGCTTAAGAGCCGGGACAGCCTCCTACAATGAGCAGTTCTTC. The chain links TRBV7-2 to TRBJ2-1, with 7 nucleotides matching TRBD1. Germline V gene data show CDR1 as SGHTA and CDR2 as FQGNSA. With V trimmed by 2 bases and J by 0 bases, 7 bases remained unmatched. This CDR3 is 17 amino acids long.

The chain recombines TRBV7-2 with TRBJ2-3; D might be TRBD2 (5 bases). Germline V gene data show CDR1 as SGHTA and CDR2 as FQGNSA. CDR3 size: 14 residues. Trimming stripped 1 base from V and 2 bases from J, with 7 bases between. CDR3 bases: TGTGCCAGCAGCTTAGAAGCGGCCACAGATACGCAGTATTTT. This sequence encodes CASSLEAATDTQYF.

The V gene is TRBV5-1, the J gene TRBJ2-5; 10 positions match TRBD2. In germline, CDR1 is SGHRS, CDR2 YFSETQ. Germline trimming cut 0 bases from V and 3 bases from J; bases unmatched to any gene: 8. This CDR3 has 17 residues. The CDR3 region is CASSLGASGGPEETQYF. CDR3 bases: TGCGCCAGCAGCTTGGGGGCTAGCGGGGGACCAGAAGAGACCCAGTACTTC. The full variable domain, in which reference TRBV5-1 and TRBJ2-5 provide the parts outside the CDR3, is KAGVTQTPRYLIKTRGQQVTLSCSPISGHRSVSWYQQTPGQGLQFLFEYFSETQRNKGNFPGRFSGRQFSNSRSEMNVSTLELGDSALYLCASSLGASGGPEETQYFGPGTRLLVL.

The V call is TRBV18, the J call TRBJ1-1, with D tentatively TRBD1 (6 bases). CDR1 is KGHSH and CDR2 is LQKENI in the germline V gene. Trimming cost V 4 bases and J 5 bases, with 14 bases left between them. This CDR3 has 14 residues. CDR3 sequence (DNA): TGTGCCAGCTCACGGGGGGGCGCGGGGACTGAAGCTTTCTTT. Protein product: CASSRGGAGTEAFF.

In regard to this clone: The junction departs from the called germline gene at one end, perhaps through a read error. Other DNA sequences in this sample translate to the same CDR3. CDR3 sequence: CASSSPWEGSYEQYF. CDR3 bases: TGTGCCAGTAGCTCCCCCTGGGAGGGCTCCTACGAGCAGTACTTC. The J gene is TRBJ2-7, the V gene TRBV7-9; TRBD2 matches at 7 bases. CDR3 size: 15 residues. The germline V gene encodes CDR1 SEHNR and CDR2 FQNEAQ (reference sequence).

V usage is TRBV7-2 and J usage is TRBJ2-7; 8 bases are a match to TRBD1. The CDR3 contains 15 residues. The V segment lost 6 bases and the J segment 5 bases; nucleotides outside the gene matches: 12. Germline CDR1 and CDR2: SGHTA and FQGNSA. The CDR3 sequence: CASRPGTGIFHEQYF. As DNA, the CDR3 is TGTGCCAGCAGGCCCGGGACAGGCATCTTCCACGAGCAGTACTTC.

This clone came up once. The chain employs TRBV5-1 and TRBJ2-5; D gene unclear. Germline CDR1 is SGHRS and CDR2 is YFSETQ. The V gene lost 0 bases and the J gene lost 2 bases, with 8 bases spanning the gap. This CDR3 spans 14 amino acids. CDR3 nucleotide sequence: TGCGCCAGCAGCTTGGTGGGCCTACAAGAGACCCAGTACTTC. Translating it yields CASSLVGLQETQYF.

The chain combines TRBV12-5 with TRBJ2-7, with 10 bases fitting TRBD1. Germline lookup yields CDR1 LGHNT and CDR2 FRNRAP. V lost 10 bases and J lost 4; bases outside the gene matches: 4. The CDR3 consists of 12 residues. Here the CDR3 reads CATGQGGYEQYF. In nucleotides, the CDR3 is TGTGCTACCGGACAGGGGGGGTACGAGCAGTACTTC.

The chain combines TRBV14 with TRBJ2-7; D may be TRBD1 (6 bases). The CDR3 is made up of 13 amino acids. CDR1 is SGHDN and CDR2 is FVKESK in the germline V gene. Trimming pared 4 bases from V and 2 bases from J, leaving 9 bases between. The CDR3 nucleotides read TGTGCCAGCAGCCTCCAGGGGACCTACGAGCAGTACTTC. Amino acids: CASSLQGTYEQYF.

The chain joins TRBV6-5 to TRBJ2-5, with D possibly being TRBD2 (5 bases). CDR3 length: 14 amino acids. The V and J ends lost 7 bases and 5 bases respectively, with 17 bases between them. Germline V gene data show CDR1 as MNHEY and CDR2 as SVGAGI. CDR3 loop: CASTSRGLEETQYF. Written as DNA, the CDR3 is TGTGCCAGCACTTCCCGAGGACTGGAGGAGACCCAGTACTTC.

Here the CDR3 reads CASSYPRGAAQETQYF. DNA for the CDR3: TGTGCCAGCAGCTACCCCAGGGGGGCCGCTCAAGAGACCCAGTACTTC. V gene TRBV7-9 combines with J gene TRBJ2-5; D is possibly TRBD1 (7 bases). CDR3 length equals 16 residues. Germline values: CDR1 SEHNR, CDR2 FQNEAQ (reference sequence). The V end was cut by 4 bases, the J end by 2 bases, with 17 bases between. Variable domain in full (rest from reference TRBV7-9 and TRBJ2-5): DTGVSQNPRHKITKRGQNVTFRCDPISEHNRLYWYRQTLGQGPEFLTYFQNEAQLEKSRLLSDRFSAERPKGSFSTLEIQRTEQGDSAMYLCASSYPRGAAQETQYFGPGTRLLVL.